This T cell receptor (beta chain) was sequenced during a study of blood T cell repertoires in COVID-19. The repertoire was sequenced with immunoSEQ multiplex PCR; TCRdb's copy has only in-frame clones and lacks some. The sample includes fewer than 400,000 clones, 65% to 85% of them seen just once. V lost 5 bases to trimming and J lost 7 bases; unmatched junction nucleotides: 14. This CDR3 is 15 amino acids long. Germline-derived CDR1 and CDR2 are MGHDK and SYGVNS. V usage is TRBV25-1 and J usage is TRBJ2-7, with 7 bases identical to TRBD2. The sequence came from a man aged 25 to 40 with active or convalescent COVID-19. The material sequenced was peripheral blood. CDR3 in amino acids: CASSPPTSVLGEQYF. The CDR3 DNA is TGTGCCAGCAGTCCTCCAACTAGCGTCCTCGGGGAGCAGTACTTC.